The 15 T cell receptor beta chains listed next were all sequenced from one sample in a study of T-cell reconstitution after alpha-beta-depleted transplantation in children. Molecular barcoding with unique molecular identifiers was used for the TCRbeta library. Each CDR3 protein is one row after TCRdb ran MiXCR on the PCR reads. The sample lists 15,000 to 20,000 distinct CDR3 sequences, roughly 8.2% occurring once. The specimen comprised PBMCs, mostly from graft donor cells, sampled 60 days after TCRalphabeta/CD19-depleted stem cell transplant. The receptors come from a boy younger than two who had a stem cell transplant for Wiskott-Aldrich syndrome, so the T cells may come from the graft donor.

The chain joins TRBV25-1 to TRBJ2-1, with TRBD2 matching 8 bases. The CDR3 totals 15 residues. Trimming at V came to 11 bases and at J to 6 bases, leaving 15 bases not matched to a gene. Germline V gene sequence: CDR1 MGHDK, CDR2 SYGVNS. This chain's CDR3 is CASLRGGGPLNEQFF. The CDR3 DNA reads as TGTGCCTCCCTACGGGGGGGAGGGCCACTCAATGAGCAGTTCTTC. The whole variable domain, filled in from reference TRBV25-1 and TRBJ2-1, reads EADIYQTPRYLVIGTGKKITLECSQTMGHDKMYWYQQDPGMELHLIHYSYGVNSTEKGDLSSESTVSRIRTEHFPLTLESARPSHTSQYLCASLRGGGPLNEQFFGPGTRLTVL.

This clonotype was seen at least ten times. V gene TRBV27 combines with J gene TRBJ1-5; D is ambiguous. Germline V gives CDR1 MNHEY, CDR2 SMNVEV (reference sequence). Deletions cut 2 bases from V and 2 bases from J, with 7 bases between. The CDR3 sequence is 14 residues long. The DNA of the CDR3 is TGTGCCAGCAGTTTAGTAAACGGCAATCAGCCCCAGCATTTT. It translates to CASSLVNGNQPQHF.

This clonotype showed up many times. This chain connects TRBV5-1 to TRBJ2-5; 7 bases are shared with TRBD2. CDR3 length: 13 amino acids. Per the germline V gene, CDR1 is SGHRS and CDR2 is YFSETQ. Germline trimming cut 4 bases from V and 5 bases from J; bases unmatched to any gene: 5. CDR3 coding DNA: TGCGCCAGCAGCGAGAATAGCGGGGAGACCCAGTACTTC. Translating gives CASSENSGETQYF.

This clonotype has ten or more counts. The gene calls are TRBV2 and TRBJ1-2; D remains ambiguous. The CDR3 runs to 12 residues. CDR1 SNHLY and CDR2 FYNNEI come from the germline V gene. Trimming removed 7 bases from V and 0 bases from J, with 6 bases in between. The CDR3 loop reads CASTFSNYGYTF. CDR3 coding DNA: TGTGCCAGCACCTTTTCTAACTATGGCTACACCTTC.

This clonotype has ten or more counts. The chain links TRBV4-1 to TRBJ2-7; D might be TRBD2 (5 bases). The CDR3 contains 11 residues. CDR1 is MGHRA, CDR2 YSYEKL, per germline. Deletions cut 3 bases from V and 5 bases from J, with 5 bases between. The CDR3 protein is CASSQGDEQYF. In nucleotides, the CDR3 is TGCGCCAGCAGCCAGGGAGACGAGCAGTACTTC.

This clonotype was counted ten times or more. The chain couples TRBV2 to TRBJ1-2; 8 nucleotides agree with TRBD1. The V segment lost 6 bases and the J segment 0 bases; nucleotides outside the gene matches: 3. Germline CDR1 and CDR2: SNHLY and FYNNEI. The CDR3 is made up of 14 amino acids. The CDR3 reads CASRTGASNYGYTF. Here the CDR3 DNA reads TGTGCCAGCAGGACAGGGGCCTCTAACTATGGCTACACCTTC.

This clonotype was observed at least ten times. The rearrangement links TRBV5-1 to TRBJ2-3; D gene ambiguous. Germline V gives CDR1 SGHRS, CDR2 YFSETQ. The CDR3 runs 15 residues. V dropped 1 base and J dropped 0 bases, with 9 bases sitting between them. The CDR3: CASSLLQPSTDTQYF. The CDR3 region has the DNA TGCGCCAGCAGCTTGTTACAGCCCAGCACAGATACGCAGTATTTT.

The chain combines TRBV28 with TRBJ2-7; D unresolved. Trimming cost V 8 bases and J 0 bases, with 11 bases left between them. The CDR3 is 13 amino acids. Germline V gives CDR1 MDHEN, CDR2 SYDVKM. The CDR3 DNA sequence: TGTGCCAGCCAAGATGGATTCTCCTACGAGCAGTACTTC. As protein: CASQDGFSYEQYF.

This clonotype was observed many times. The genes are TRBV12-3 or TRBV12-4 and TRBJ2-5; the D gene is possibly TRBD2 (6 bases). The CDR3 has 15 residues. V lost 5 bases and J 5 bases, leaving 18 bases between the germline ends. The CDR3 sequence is CASSRAPRLVETQYF. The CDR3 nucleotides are TGTGCCAGCAGTAGGGCACCCCGACTAGTGGAGACCCAGTACTTC.

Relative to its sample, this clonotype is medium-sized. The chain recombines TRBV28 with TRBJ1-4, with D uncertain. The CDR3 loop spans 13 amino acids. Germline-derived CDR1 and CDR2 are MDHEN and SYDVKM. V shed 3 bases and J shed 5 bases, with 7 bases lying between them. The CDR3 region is CASSLLANEKLFF. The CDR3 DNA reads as TGTGCCAGCAGTTTGTTGGCGAATGAAAAACTGTTTTTT.

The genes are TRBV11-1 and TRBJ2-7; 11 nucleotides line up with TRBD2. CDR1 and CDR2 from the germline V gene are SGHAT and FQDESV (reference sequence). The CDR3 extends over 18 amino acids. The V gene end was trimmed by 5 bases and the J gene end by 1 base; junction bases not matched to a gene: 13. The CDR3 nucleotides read TGTGCCAGCAGCCGAGCGCGGCTAGCGGGAGGTGGATCCTACGAGCAGTACTTC. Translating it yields CASSRARLAGGGSYEQYF.

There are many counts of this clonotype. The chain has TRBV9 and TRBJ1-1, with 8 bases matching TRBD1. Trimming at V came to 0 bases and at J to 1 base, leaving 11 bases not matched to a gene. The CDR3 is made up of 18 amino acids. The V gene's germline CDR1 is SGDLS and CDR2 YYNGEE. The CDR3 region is CASSVEVSPGGANTEAFF. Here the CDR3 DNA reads TGTGCCAGCAGCGTAGAGGTGTCGCCAGGGGGCGCGAACACTGAAGCTTTCTTT. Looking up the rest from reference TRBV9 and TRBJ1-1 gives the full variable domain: DSGVTQTPKHLITATGQRVTLRCSPRSGDLSVYWYQQSLDQGLQFLIQYYNGEERAKGNILERFSAQQFPDLHSELNLSSLELGDSALYFCASSVEVSPGGANTEAFFGQGTRLTVV.

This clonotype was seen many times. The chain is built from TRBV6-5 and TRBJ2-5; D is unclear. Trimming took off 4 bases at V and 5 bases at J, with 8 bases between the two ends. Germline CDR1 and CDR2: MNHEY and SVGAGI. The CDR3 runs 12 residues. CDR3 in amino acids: CASSSVRETQYF. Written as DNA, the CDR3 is TGTGCCAGCAGTTCGGTACGGGAGACCCAGTACTTC.

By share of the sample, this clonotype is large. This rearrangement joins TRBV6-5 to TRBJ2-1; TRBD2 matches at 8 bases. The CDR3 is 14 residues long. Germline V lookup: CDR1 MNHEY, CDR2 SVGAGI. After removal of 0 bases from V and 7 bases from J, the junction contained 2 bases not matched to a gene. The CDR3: CASSYSRGGNEQFF. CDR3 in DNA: TGTGCCAGCAGTTACTCTCGGGGGGGAAATGAGCAGTTCTTC.

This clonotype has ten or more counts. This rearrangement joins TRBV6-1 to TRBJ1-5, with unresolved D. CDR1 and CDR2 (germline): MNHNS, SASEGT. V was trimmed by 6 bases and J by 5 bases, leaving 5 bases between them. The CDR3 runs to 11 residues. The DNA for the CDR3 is TGTGCCAGCAGCATAGATCAGCCCCAGCATTTT. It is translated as CASSIDQPQHF.